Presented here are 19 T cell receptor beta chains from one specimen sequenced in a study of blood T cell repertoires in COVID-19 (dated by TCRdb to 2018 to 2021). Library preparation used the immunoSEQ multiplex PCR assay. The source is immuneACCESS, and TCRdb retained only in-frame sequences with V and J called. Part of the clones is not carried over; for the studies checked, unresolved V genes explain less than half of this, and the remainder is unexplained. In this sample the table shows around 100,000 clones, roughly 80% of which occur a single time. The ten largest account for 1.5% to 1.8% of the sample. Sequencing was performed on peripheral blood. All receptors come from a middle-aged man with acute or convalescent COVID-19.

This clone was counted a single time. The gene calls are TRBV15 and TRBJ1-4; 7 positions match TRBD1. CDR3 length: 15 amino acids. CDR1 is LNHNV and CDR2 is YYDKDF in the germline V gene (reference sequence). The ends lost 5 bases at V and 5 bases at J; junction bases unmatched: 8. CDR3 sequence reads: CATSFMGQMNEKLFF. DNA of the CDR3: TGTGCCACCAGCTTCATGGGACAGATGAATGAAAAACTGTTTTTT.

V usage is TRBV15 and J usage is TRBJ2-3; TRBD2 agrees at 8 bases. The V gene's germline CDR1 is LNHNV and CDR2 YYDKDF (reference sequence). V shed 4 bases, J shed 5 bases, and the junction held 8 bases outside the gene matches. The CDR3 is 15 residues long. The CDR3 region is CATSKFSGVVDTQYF. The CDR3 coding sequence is TGTGCCACCAGCAAGTTTAGCGGGGTTGTAGATACGCAGTATTTT.

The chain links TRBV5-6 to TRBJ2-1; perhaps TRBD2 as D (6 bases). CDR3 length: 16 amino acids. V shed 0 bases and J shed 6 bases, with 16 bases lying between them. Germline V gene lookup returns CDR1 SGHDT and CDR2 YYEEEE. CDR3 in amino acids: CASSLAGRGESNEQFF. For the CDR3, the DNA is TGTGCCAGCAGCTTGGCTGGGCGGGGAGAAAGCAATGAGCAGTTCTTC.

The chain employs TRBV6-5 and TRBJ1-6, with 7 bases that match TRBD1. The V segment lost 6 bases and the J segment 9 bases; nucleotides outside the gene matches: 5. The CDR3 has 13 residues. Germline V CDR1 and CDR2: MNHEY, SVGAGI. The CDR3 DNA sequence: TGTGCCAGCAGCCCCTACAGGGGTTCACCCCTCCACTTT. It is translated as CASSPYRGSPLHF.

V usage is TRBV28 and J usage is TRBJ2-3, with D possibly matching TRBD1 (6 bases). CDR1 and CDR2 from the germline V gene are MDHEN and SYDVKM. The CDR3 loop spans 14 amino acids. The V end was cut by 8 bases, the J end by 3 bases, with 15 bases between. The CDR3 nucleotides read TGTGCCAGCTGCTTCGAGGGGACAACAGATACGCAGTATTTT. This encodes CASCFEGTTDTQYF. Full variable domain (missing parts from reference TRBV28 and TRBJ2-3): DVKVTQSSRYLVKRTGEKVFLECVQDMDHENMFWYRQDPGLGLRLIYFSYDVKMKEKGDIPEGYSVSREKKERFSLILESASTNQTSMYLCASCFEGTTDTQYFGPGTRLTVL.

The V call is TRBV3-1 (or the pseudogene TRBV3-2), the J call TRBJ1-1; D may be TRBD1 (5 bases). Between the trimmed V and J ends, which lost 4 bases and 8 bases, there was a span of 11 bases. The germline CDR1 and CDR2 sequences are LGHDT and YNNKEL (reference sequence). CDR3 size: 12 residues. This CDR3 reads CASSPGKGEAFF. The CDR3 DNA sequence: TGTGCCAGCAGCCCAGGGAAAGGGGAAGCTTTCTTT.

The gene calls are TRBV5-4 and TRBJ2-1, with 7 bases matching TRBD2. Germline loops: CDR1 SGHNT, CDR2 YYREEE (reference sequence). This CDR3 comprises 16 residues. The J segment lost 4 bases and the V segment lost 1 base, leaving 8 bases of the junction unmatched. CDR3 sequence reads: CASSLKDGGSYNEQFF. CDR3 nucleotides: TGTGCCAGCAGCTTGAAGGACGGGGGGTCGTACAATGAGCAGTTCTTC.

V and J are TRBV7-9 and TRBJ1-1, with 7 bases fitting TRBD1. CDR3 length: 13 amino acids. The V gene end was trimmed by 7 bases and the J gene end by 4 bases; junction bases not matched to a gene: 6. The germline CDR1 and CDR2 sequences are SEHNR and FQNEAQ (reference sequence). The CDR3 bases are TGTGCCAGCAAGGGACAGAAGGGCACTGAAGCTTTCTTT. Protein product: CASKGQKGTEAFF.

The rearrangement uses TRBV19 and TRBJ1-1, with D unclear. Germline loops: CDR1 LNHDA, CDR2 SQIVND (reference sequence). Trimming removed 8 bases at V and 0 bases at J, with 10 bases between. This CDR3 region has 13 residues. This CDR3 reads CASARTLNTEAFF. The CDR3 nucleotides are TGTGCCAGTGCCCGGACTTTGAACACTGAAGCTTTCTTT.

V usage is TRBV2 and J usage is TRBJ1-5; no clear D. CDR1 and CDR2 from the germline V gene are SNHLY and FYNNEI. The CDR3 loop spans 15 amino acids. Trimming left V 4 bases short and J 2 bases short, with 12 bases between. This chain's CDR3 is CASSVVGVGNQPQHF. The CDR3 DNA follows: TGTGCCAGCAGTGTAGTGGGCGTAGGCAATCAGCCCCAGCATTTT.

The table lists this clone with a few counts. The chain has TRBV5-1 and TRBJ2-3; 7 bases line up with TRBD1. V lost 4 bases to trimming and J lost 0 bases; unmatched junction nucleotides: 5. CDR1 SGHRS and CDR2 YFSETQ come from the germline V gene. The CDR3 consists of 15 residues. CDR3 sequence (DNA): TGCGCCAGCAGCCCACAGGGGCCCAGCACAGATACGCAGTATTTT. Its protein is CASSPQGPSTDTQYF.

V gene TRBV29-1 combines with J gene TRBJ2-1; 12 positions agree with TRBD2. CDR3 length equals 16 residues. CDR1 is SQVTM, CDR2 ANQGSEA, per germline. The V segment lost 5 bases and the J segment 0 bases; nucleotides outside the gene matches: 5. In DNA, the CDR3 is TGCAGCGTTCGCGGACTAGCGGGAAGCTCCTACAATGAGCAGTTCTTC. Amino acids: CSVRGLAGSSYNEQFF.

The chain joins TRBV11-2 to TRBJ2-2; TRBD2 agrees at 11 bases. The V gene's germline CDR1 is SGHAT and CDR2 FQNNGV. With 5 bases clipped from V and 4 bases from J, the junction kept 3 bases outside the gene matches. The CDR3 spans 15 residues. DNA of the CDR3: TGTGCCAGCAGCAAACTAGCGGGGGTCACCGGGGAGCTGTTTTTT. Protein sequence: CASSKLAGVTGELFF.

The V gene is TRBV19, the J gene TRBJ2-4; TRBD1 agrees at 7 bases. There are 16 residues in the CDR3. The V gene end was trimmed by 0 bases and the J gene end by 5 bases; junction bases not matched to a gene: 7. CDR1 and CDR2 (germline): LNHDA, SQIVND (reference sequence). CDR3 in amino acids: CASSIDLTGVQNIQYF. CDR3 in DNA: TGTGCCAGTAGTATAGATCTTACAGGGGTCCAAAACATTCAGTACTTC. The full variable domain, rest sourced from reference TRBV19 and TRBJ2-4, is DGGITQSPKYLFRKEGQNVTLSCEQNLNHDAMYWYRQDPGQGLRLIYYSQIVNDFQKGDIAEGYSVSREKKESFPLTVTSAQKNPTAFYLCASSIDLTGVQNIQYFGAGTRLSVL.

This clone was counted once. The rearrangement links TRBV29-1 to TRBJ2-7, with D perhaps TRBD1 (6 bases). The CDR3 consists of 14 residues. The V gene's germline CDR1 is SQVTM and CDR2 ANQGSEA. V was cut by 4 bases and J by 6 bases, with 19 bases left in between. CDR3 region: CSVVSIQGGGEQYF. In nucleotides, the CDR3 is TGCAGCGTTGTCTCAATACAGGGTGGAGGCGAGCAGTACTTC.

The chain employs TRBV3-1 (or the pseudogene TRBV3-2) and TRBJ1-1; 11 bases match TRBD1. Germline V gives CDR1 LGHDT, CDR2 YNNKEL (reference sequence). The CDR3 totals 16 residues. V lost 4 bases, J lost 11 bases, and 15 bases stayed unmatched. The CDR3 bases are TGTGCCAGCAGCCGCAGTCCTCCGGGACAGGGGGTCTATGCTTTCTTT. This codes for CASSRSPPGQGVYAFF.

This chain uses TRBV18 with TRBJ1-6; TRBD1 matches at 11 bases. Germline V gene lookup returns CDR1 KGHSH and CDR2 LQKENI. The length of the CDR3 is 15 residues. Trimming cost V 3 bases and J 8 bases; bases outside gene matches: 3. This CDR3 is CASSPGTGGHSPLHF. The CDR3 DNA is TGTGCCAGCTCACCCGGGACAGGGGGTCATTCACCCCTCCACTTT.

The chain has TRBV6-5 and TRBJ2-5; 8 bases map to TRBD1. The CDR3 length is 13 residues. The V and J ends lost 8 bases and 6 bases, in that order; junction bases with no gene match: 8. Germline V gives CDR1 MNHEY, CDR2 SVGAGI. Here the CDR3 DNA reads TGTGCCAGCGGGGCAGGGGGCGGAAAGACCCAGTACTTC. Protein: CASGAGGGKTQYF.

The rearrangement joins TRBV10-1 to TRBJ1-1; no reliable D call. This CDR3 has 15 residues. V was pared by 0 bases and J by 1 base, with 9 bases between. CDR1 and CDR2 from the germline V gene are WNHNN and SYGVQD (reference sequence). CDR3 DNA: TGCGCCAGCAGTGAGTCTCCAGGAAAGAACACTGAAGCTTTCTTT. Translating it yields CASSESPGKNTEAFF.